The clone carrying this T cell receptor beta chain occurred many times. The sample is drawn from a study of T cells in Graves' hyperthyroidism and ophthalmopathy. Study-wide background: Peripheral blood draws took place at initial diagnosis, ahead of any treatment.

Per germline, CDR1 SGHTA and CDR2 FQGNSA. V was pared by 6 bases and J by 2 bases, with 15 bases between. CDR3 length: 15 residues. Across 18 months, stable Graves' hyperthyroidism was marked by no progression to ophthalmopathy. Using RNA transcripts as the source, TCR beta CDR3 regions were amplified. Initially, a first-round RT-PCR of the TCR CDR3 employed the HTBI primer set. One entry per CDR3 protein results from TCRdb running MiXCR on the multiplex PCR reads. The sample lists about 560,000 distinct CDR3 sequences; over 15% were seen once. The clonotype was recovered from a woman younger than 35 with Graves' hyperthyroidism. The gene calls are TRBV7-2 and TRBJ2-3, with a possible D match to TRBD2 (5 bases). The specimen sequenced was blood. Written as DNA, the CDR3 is TGTGCCAGCAGTAGAGAGGGAGTTGCCACAGATACGCAGTATTTT. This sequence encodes CASSREGVATDTQYF. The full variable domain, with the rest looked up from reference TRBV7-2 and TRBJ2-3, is GAGVSQSPSNKVTEKGKDVELRCDPISGHTALYWYRQSLGQGLEFLIYFQGNSAPDKSGLPSDRFSAERTGGSVSTLTIQRTQQEDSAVYLCASSREGVATDTQYFGPGTRLTVL.